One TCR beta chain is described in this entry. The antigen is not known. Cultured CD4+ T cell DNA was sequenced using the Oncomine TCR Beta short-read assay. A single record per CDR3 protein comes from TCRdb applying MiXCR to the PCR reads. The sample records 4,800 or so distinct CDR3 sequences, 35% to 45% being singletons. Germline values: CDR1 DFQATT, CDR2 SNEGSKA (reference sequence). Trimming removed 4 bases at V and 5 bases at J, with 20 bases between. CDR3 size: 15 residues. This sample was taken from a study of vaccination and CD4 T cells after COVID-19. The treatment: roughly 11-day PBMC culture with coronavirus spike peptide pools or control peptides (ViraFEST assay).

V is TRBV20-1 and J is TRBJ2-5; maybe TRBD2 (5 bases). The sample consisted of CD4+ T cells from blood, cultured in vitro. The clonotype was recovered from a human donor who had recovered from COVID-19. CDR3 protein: CSANGNRHAQETQYF. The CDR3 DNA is TGCAGTGCTAACGGGAATCGGCACGCCCAGGAGACCCAGTACTTC.